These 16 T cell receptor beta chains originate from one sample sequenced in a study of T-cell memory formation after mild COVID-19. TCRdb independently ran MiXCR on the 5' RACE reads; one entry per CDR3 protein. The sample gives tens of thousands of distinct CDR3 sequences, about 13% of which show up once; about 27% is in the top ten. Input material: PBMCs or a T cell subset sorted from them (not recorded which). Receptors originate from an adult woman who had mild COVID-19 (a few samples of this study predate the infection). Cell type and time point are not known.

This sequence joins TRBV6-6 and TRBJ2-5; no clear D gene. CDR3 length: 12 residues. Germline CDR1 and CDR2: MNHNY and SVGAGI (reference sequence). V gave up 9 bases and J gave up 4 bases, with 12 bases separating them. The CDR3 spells CASGSLRETQYF. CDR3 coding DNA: TGTGCCAGTGGATCGTTGCGAGAGACCCAGTACTTC.

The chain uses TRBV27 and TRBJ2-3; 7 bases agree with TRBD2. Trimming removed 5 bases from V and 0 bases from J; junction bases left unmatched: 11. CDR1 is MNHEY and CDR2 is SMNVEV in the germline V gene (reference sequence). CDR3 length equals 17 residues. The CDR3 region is CASSIDSSGRSTDTQYF. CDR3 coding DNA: TGTGCCAGCAGTATAGATTCTAGCGGAAGAAGCACAGATACGCAGTATTTT.

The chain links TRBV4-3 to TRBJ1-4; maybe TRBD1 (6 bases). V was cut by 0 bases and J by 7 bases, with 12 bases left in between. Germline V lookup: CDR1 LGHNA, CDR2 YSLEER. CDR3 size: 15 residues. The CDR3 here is CASSQDWEDSEKLFF. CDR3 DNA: TGCGCCAGCAGCCAAGATTGGGAGGACAGTGAAAAACTGTTTTTT.

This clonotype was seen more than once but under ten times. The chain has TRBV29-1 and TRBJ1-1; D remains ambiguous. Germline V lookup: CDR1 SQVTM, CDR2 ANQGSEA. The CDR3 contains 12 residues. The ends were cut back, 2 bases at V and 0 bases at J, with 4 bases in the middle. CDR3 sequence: CSVERMNTEAFF. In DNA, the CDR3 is TGCAGCGTTGAACGGATGAACACTGAAGCTTTCTTT.

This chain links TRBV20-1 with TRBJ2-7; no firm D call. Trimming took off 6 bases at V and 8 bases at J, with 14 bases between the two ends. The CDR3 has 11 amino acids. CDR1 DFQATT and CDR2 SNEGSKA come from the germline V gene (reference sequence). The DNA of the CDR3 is TGCAGTGCGCAAACAGTGGTTCAGCAGTACTTC. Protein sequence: CSAQTVVQQYF.

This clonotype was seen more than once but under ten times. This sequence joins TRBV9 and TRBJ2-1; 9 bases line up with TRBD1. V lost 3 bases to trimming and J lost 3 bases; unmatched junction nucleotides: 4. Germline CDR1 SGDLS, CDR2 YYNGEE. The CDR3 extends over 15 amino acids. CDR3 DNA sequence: TGTGCCAGCAGCGGGGGACAGGGAAACTACAATGAGCAGTTCTTC. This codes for CASSGGQGNYNEQFF.

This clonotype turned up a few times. This CDR3 reads CASSLLGQGINEQYF. CDR3 coding DNA: TGTGCCAGTAGTCTTCTGGGACAGGGGATCAACGAGCAGTACTTC. This chain uses TRBV19 with TRBJ2-7, with 10 positions matching TRBD1. This CDR3 is built from 15 residues. Germline V lookup: CDR1 LNHDA, CDR2 SQIVND (reference sequence). After removal of 5 bases from V and 5 bases from J, the junction contained 9 bases not matched to a gene. Full variable domain (missing parts from reference TRBV19 and TRBJ2-7): DGGITQSPKYLFRKEGQNVTLSCEQNLNHDAMYWYRQDPGQGLRLIYYSQIVNDFQKGDIAEGYSVSREKKESFPLTVTSAQKNPTAFYLCASSLLGQGINEQYFGPGTRLTVT.

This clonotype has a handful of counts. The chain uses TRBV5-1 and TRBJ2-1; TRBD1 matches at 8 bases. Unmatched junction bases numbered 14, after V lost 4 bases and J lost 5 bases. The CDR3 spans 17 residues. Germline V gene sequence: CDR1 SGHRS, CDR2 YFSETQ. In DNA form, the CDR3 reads TGCGCCAGCAGCGTCGGGACAGGAGGGCCCCTAAACAATGAGCAGTTCTTC. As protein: CASSVGTGGPLNNEQFF. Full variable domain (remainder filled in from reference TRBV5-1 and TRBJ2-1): KAGVTQTPRYLIKTRGQQVTLSCSPISGHRSVSWYQQTPGQGLQFLFEYFSETQRNKGNFPGRFSGRQFSNSRSEMNVSTLELGDSALYLCASSVGTGGPLNNEQFFGPGTRLTVL.

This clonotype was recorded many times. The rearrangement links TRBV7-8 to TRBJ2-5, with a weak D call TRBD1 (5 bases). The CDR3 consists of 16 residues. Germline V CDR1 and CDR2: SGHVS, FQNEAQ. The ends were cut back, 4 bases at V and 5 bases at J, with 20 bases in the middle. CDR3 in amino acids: CASSSSRAPVRETQYF. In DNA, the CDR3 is TGTGCCAGCAGCTCATCCAGGGCCCCAGTCAGGGAGACCCAGTACTTC.

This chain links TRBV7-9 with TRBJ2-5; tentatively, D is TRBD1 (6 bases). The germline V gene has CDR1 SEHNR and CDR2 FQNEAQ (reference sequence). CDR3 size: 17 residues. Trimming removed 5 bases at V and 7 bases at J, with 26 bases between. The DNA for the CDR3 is TGTGCCAGCAGCCCCTTGCTGGACAGCAATTACTTTGGGACCCAGTACTTC. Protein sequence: CASSPLLDSNYFGTQYF.

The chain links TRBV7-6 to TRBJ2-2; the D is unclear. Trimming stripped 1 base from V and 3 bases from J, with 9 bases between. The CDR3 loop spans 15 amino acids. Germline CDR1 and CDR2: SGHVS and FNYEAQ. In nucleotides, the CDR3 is TGTGCCAGCAGCTTAGAGGCAGCCGACACCGGGGAGCTGTTTTTT. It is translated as CASSLEAADTGELFF.

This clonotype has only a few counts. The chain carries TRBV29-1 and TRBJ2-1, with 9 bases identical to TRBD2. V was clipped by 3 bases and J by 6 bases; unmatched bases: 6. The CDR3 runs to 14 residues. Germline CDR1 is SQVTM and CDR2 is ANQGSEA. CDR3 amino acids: CSVDGLAGLNEQFF. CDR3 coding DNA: TGCAGCGTTGATGGGCTAGCGGGGCTCAATGAGCAGTTCTTC.

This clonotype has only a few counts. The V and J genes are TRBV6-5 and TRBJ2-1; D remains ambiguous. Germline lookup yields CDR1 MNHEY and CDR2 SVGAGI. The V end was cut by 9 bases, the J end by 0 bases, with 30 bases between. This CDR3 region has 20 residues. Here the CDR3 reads CARSSSLAAIPFDSYNEQFF. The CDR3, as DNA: TGTGCCAGAAGCTCCTCCCTCGCGGCTATACCGTTTGACTCCTACAATGAGCAGTTCTTC.

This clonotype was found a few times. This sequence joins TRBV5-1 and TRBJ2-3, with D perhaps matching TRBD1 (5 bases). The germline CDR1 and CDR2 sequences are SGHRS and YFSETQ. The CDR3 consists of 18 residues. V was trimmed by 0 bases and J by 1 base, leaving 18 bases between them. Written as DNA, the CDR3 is TGCGCCAGCAGCTTGGGACGGCTGCAGGGCGGTGGCACAGATACGCAGTATTTT. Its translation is CASSLGRLQGGGTDTQYF.

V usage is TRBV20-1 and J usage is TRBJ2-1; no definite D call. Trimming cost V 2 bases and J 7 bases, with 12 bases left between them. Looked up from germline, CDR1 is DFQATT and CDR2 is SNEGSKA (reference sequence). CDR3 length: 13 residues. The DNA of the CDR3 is TGCAGTGCTAGAAACAGTAGGGCGAATGAGCAGTTCTTC. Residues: CSARNSRANEQFF.

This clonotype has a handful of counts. This CDR3 reads CATSSRTGELFF. In DNA form, the CDR3 reads TGTGCCACCAGCTCACGCACCGGGGAGCTGTTTTTT. The chain joins TRBV24-1 to TRBJ2-2; D is unclear. The CDR3 length is 12 residues. Trimming took 7 bases from V and 4 from J, leaving 6 bases between them. The germline CDR1 and CDR2 sequences are KGHDR and SFDVKD.